The 17 T cell receptor beta chains listed next were all sequenced from one sample in a study of CD8+CD57+ T cells in acquired aplastic anemia. TCR beta VDJ combinations and CDR3 sequences were profiled from genomic DNA. TCRdb called the reads again in MiXCR, with one record for every CDR3 protein. The table lists 200,000 to 250,000 distinct CDR3 sequences, under 55% of them singletons. Patients selected for sequencing had displayed CD8+CD57+ cell expansion by flow cytometry. The sequencing input was sorted CD4+, CD8+, or CD8+CD57+ T cells (not recorded which) from PBMCs. The receptors come from a human donor with aplastic anemia.

This clonotype was recorded many times. V and J are TRBV10-2 and TRBJ1-2; possible D gene TRBD1, 5 bases. This CDR3 is 15 amino acids long. V was pared by 4 bases and J by 2 bases, with 14 bases between. Germline values: CDR1 WSHSY, CDR2 SAAADI. The CDR3 sequence: CASSARRGPNYGYTF. Written as DNA, the CDR3 is TGCGCCAGCAGTGCTCGGAGGGGCCCAAACTATGGCTACACCTTC.

In its sample, this clonotype was seen many times. This chain links TRBV5-1 with TRBJ2-1; TRBD2 agrees at 7 bases. Germline CDR1 SGHRS, CDR2 YFSETQ. V dropped 0 bases and J dropped 4; count of bases not matched to a gene: 7. CDR3 length equals 16 residues. CDR3 nucleotides: TGCGCCAGCAGCTTGGCCGTCGGGGGGACTTACAATGAGCAGTTCTTC. It is translated as CASSLAVGGTYNEQFF.

V usage is TRBV9 and J usage is TRBJ2-3, with TRBD1 matching 7 bases. Germline values: CDR1 SGDLS, CDR2 YYNGEE. The V and J ends lost 5 bases and 1 base, in that order; junction bases with no gene match: 4. There are 14 residues in the CDR3. In DNA form, the CDR3 reads TGTGCCAGCAGAACAGGGGTCCGCACAGATACGCAGTATTTT. Its protein is CASRTGVRTDTQYF. Combining the CDR3 with reference TRBV9 and TRBJ2-3 gives the whole variable domain DSGVTQTPKHLITATGQRVTLRCSPRSGDLSVYWYQQSLDQGLQFLIQYYNGEERAKGNILERFSAQQFPDLHSELNLSSLELGDSALYFCASRTGVRTDTQYFGPGTRLTVL.

A single count supports this clonotype. The chain recombines TRBV10-3 with TRBJ2-3, with 12 bases matching TRBD2. The CDR3 is 16 amino acids. V dropped 2 bases and J dropped 4; count of bases not matched to a gene: 4. From germline, CDR1 is ENHRY and CDR2 SYGVKD. CDR3 in DNA: TGTGCCATCAGTGAGCTGTCTAGCGGGGGGGCAGATACGCAGTATTTT. Its translation: CAISELSSGGADTQYF.

V usage is TRBV9 and J usage is TRBJ2-5; possibly TRBD2 for D (6 bases). From germline, CDR1 is SGDLS and CDR2 YYNGEE. V shed 0 bases and J shed 5 bases, with 17 bases lying between them. The CDR3 extends over 16 amino acids. In DNA, the CDR3 is TGTGCCAGCAGCGTAGACGCGGGGTGGACCGGGGAGACCCAGTACTTC. This sequence encodes CASSVDAGWTGETQYF.

V is TRBV9 and J is TRBJ1-1; 10 bases are shared with TRBD1. Germline lookup yields CDR1 SGDLS and CDR2 YYNGEE. This CDR3 comprises 18 residues. The V segment lost 0 bases and the J segment 3 bases; nucleotides outside the gene matches: 11. The CDR3 DNA sequence: TGTGCCAGCAGCGTAGCTCGCACCGACAGGGGGCGAGACACTGAAGCTTTCTTT. Translating it yields CASSVARTDRGRDTEAFF.

This clonotype was detected ten times or more. Here the CDR3 reads CASSQEGRGGYGYTF. The CDR3 DNA follows: TGTGCCAGCAGCCAAGAGGGTCGGGGAGGCTATGGCTACACCTTC. This chain joins TRBV3-1 and TRBJ1-2, with D unclear. The length of the CDR3 is 15 residues. V lost 0 bases to trimming and J lost 4 bases, with 12 bases between them. Germline CDR1 LGHDT, CDR2 YNNKEL (reference sequence).

This chain joins TRBV2 and TRBJ2-7, with D perhaps matching TRBD2 (6 bases). The V end was cut by 11 bases, the J end by 2 bases, with 13 bases between. CDR1 is SNHLY, CDR2 FYNNEI, per germline. The CDR3 has 12 residues. CDR3 sequence (DNA): TGTGCCTCCCGGAGGACTACCTACGAGCAGTACTTC. The encoded protein is CASRRTTYEQYF.

The chain is built from TRBV7-9 and TRBJ1-1, with TRBD1 identical over 7 bases. J gave up 0 bases and V 5 bases, and 12 bases lay outside the gene matches. Germline lookup yields CDR1 SEHNR and CDR2 FQNEAQ (reference sequence). The CDR3 is 17 residues long. CDR3 DNA sequence: TGTGCCAGCAGCCGACACCATGACAGGGCGATGAACACTGAAGCTTTCTTT. Protein: CASSRHHDRAMNTEAFF.

The chain links TRBV19 to TRBJ1-6, with unresolved D. The V gene lost 5 bases and the J gene lost 10 bases, with 9 bases spanning the gap. CDR1 LNHDA and CDR2 SQIVND come from the germline V gene (reference sequence). This CDR3 has 12 amino acids. The CDR3: CASSQLQSPLHF. DNA for the CDR3: TGTGCCAGTAGTCAGCTTCAATCACCCCTCCACTTT. Full variable domain (outside the CDR3, taken from reference TRBV19 and TRBJ1-6): DGGITQSPKYLFRKEGQNVTLSCEQNLNHDAMYWYRQDPGQGLRLIYYSQIVNDFQKGDIAEGYSVSREKKESFPLTVTSAQKNPTAFYLCASSQLQSPLHFGNGTRLTVT.

This chain connects TRBV10-3 to TRBJ2-1; tentatively, D is TRBD2 (6 bases). The V gene lost 9 bases and the J gene lost 8 bases, with 17 bases spanning the gap. CDR3 length: 13 residues. Germline values: CDR1 ENHRY, CDR2 SYGVKD. CDR3 in DNA: TGTGCCATTGGCGGGGCCCGGCGCGATGAGCAGTTCTTC. Its protein product is CAIGGARRDEQFF.

This clonotype was picked up many times. J is TRBJ1-1 and V is TRBV3-1; D unresolved. Germline assignment: CDR1 LGHDT and CDR2 YNNKEL (reference sequence). V lost 0 bases, J lost 4 bases, and 6 bases lay in between. This CDR3 is 13 amino acids long. This chain's CDR3 is CASSQEQTTEAFF. DNA of the CDR3: TGTGCCAGCAGCCAAGAACAGACCACTGAAGCTTTCTTT.

This clonotype was detected many times. The DNA of the CDR3 is TGTGCCATCAGGAGCGGGGGGCGCGACACCGGGGAGCTGTTTTTT. Encoded protein: CAIRSGGRDTGELFF. The J gene is TRBJ2-2, the V gene TRBV10-3, with 9 bases that match TRBD2. The V gene's germline CDR1 is ENHRY and CDR2 SYGVKD. V shed 6 bases and J 3 bases; nucleotides not matched to a gene: 5. This CDR3 has 15 amino acids.

This clonotype was counted at least ten times. V and J are TRBV20-1 and TRBJ2-1, with D unclear. The CDR3 sequence is 12 residues long. Germline V lookup: CDR1 DFQATT, CDR2 SNEGSKA (reference sequence). The V end was cut by 7 bases, the J end by 4 bases, with 11 bases between. The CDR3 DNA reads as TGCAGTGTGCAGGAAATTTACAATGAGCAGTTCTTC. It codes for CSVQEIYNEQFF.

This clonotype appeared many times. The chain has TRBV2 and TRBJ2-2; TRBD1 might be the D (5 bases). Germline V gives CDR1 SNHLY, CDR2 FYNNEI. V was cut by 7 bases and J by 5 bases, with 17 bases left in between. This CDR3 contains 15 residues. CDR3: CASKIQGKGTGELFF. The CDR3, as DNA: TGTGCCAGCAAAATCCAGGGAAAAGGAACCGGGGAGCTGTTTTTT.

This clonotype was detected many times. The J gene is TRBJ2-7, the V gene TRBV20-1; TRBD1 aligns across 8 bases. The CDR3 spans 14 residues. CDR1 and CDR2 (germline): DFQATT, SNEGSKA (reference sequence). The V segment lost 1 base and the J segment 1 base; nucleotides outside the gene matches: 3. The CDR3 DNA reads TGCAGTGCTAGAGGGACAGGGTTTTCCTACGAGCAGTACTTC. Its translation is CSARGTGFSYEQYF.

This clonotype was observed many times. The V and J genes are TRBV28 and TRBJ1-1; D uncertain. Trimming removed 6 bases from V and 7 bases from J, with 9 bases in between. The CDR3 sequence is 11 residues long. Germline CDR1 and CDR2: MDHEN and SYDVKM. This CDR3 is CASRMVGEAFF. DNA for the CDR3: TGTGCCAGCAGAATGGTCGGTGAAGCTTTCTTT.